This T cell receptor (beta chain) emerged from a study of blood T cell repertoires in COVID-19. Study summary: Some COVID-19 samples were acute and others convalescent; all came from the United States, Italy and Spain. The analysed material was cDNA or gDNA that came from T cells, B-cell-depleted T cells, or PBMCs.

In the authors' workflow: Amplifying reference gene primers gave estimates of nucleated cell counts. Sequencing used immunoSEQ multiplex PCR; TCRdb keeps in-frame clones, though not all of them. V and J calls and clone size are as listed in that table; D and trimming were resolved from the DNA. Altogether over 85,000 clones are present, 75% to 95% being singletons, with the ten largest covering roughly 2.2%. Trimming removed 11 bases at V and 6 bases at J, with 16 bases between. This CDR3 has 13 residues. The chain joins TRBV12-3 or TRBV12-4 to TRBJ1-4; possibly TRBD1 for D (6 bases). This TCR derives from a human donor with active COVID-19. The donor label of this sample is uncertain. The sample taken for sequencing was peripheral blood. The DNA of the CDR3 is TGTGCCGCACACAGGGAGGGGCATGAAAAACTGTTTTTT. As protein: CAAHREGHEKLFF.